One sample yielded the 10 T cell receptor gamma chains listed below, sequenced in a study of gamma-delta chains in newborns, infants, children. TCRdb called clones from the reads again using CATT. The top ten clones hold 22% of a sample with approximately 1,100 gamma-chain clones, 2% to 3% of them seen once. Sequenced sample: blood. Receptor source: a child who was a newborn, infant or young child, either healthy, febrile or measles-vaccinated (not recorded which).

Concerning this clone: One base separates it from a far larger clone, so it is likely a read error. The same CDR3 can be traced to other DNA sequences in this sample. The rearrangement uses TRGV9 and TRGJ1 or TRGJ2. Germline V lookup: CDR1 GITISATS, CDR2 ISYDGTV (reference sequence). The CDR3 has 14 residues. The CDR3 sequence is CALWEVPIRYKKLF. Written as DNA, the CDR3 is TGTGCCCTGTGGGAGGTCCCGATTCGGTATAAGAAACTCTTT.

Concerning this clone: TCRdb assigns this DNA the protein of a much larger clone, which departs from its translation at residue 5; this likely reflects a read error, and the protein shown comes from translating the DNA. V gene TRGV9 combines with J gene TRGJ1 or TRGJ2. CDR3 length equals 14 residues. Germline V gene data show CDR1 as GITISATS and CDR2 as ISYDGTV (reference sequence). V was pared by 5 bases and J by 0 bases, with 7 bases of the junction left unmatched. CDR3 in amino acids: CALWGVRNYYKKLF. CDR3 DNA: TGTGCCTTGTGGGGGGTTCGGAATTATTATAAGAAACTCTTT.

There are a few counts of this clone. A read error is the likely source, as a far larger clone sits one nucleotide away. This chain connects TRGV3 to TRGJ1 or TRGJ2. The CDR3 contains 13 residues. The germline gives CDR1 VTNTFY, CDR2 YDVSTARD (reference sequence). The CDR3 DNA reads as TGTGCCACCTGGGACAGGTGGCATTATAAGAAGCTCTTT. It translates to CATWDRWHYKKLF.

About this clone: For this DNA, TCRdb reports the protein of a much larger clone, which diverges at residue 5, most likely from a read error; the protein presented here is translated directly from the DNA. The chain joins TRGV9 to TRGJP1. Germline CDR1 is GITISATS and CDR2 is ISYDGTV (reference sequence). The CDR3 has 12 residues. The CDR3 is CALWGVQWFKIF. In DNA, the CDR3 is TGTGCCTTGTGGGGGGTGCAATGGTTCAAGATATTT.

Of note for this clone: TCRdb's entry gives the protein of a much larger clone, which mismatches this DNA's translation at residue 6, likely from a read error; the protein reported here is translated from the DNA. The rearrangement uses TRGV9 and TRGJ1 or TRGJ2. The CDR3 extends over 14 amino acids. J lost 7 bases, V lost 2 bases, and 11 bases had no gene match. Germline V gene data show CDR1 as GITISATS and CDR2 as ISYDGTV (reference sequence). DNA for the CDR3: TGTGCCTTGTGGGAGGCCCCGATTCGGTATAAGAAACTCTTT. Translation gives CALWEAPIRYKKLF.

In its sample, this clone was seen a few times. A far larger clone is a single base away, which makes a read error likely. The gene calls are TRGV2 and TRGJP2. This CDR3 comprises 15 residues. Germline CDR1 is EGSNGY and CDR2 is YDSYNSKV. As DNA, the CDR3 is TGTGCCACCTGGAACGGGCATAGTAGTGATTGGATCAAGACGTTT. It is translated as CATWNGHSSDWIKTF.

As concerns this clone: It is likely a read error: a sequence one base away is far more abundant. In the same sample, other DNA sequences code for this CDR3. The chain links TRGV3 to TRGJ1 or TRGJ2. Per germline, CDR1 VTNTFY and CDR2 YDVSTARD (reference sequence). The CDR3 loop spans 11 amino acids. CDR3 in amino acids: CATWDRYKKLF. CDR3 nucleotides: TGTGCCACCTGGGACAGGTATAAGAAGCTCTTT.

Notes on this clone: With a far larger clone one base away, a read error is the likely cause. This same CDR3 is encoded by further DNA sequences in the sample. This chain joins TRGV9 and TRGJP. The CDR3 contains 16 residues. Germline values: CDR1 GITISATS, CDR2 ISYDGTV (reference sequence). The CDR3 coding sequence is TGTGCCCTGTGGGACCCACAAGAGTTGGGCAAAAAAATCAAGGTATTT. This translates into CALWDPQELGKKIKVF.

About this clone: The TCRdb record carries a much larger clone's protein, which differs from this DNA's translation at residue 11; a read error is the likely cause, and the protein listed here is the DNA translation. The chain recombines TRGV8 with TRGJP1. Germline loops: CDR1 VENAVY, CDR2 YDSYNSRV. The CDR3 has 13 residues. CDR3 residues: CATWDKTGWFEIF. The CDR3 DNA reads as TGTGCCACCTGGGATAAAACTGGTTGGTTCGAGATATTT.

This clone is labeled medium-sized. The rearrangement uses TRGV9 and TRGJP1. J lost 4 bases, V lost 2 bases, and 7 bases had no gene match. The CDR3 has 15 residues. In germline, CDR1 is GITISATS, CDR2 ISYDGTV (reference sequence). CDR3 protein: CALWEASFTGWFKIF. The CDR3 DNA sequence: TGTGCCTTGTGGGAGGCCTCGTTCACTGGTTGGTTCAAGATATTT.